The sequence of this T cell receptor (beta chain) was determined in a study of glioma-infiltrating T cells. V was cut by 6 bases and J by 2 bases, with 22 bases left in between. CDR3 size: 17 residues. Per germline, CDR1 LNHDA and CDR2 SQIVND (reference sequence). Amplification of TCR alpha and beta CDR3 regions from RNA used iRepertoire nested multiplex PCR. One entry per CDR3 protein results from TCRdb running MiXCR on the multiplex PCR reads. This table holds around 170,000 distinct CDR3 sequences, under 55% found once. The V and J genes are TRBV19 and TRBJ2-5; D may be TRBD1 (6 bases). The clonotype originates from a human donor with low-grade glioma or glioblastoma, undergoing nonglioma brain surgery, or in good health (not recorded which). Sequencing was performed on glioma tissue, nonneoplastic brain tissue, or PBMCs (not recorded which). The CDR3 bases are TGTGCCAGTAGCGGCCCCACAGGGTTAGGGGATCAAGAGACCCAGTACTTC. It encodes CASSGPTGLGDQETQYF.